The rows below give T cell receptor beta chains drawn from one sample of a study of T cell responses to AZD1222 COVID-19 vaccine. Profiling relied on immunoSEQ multiplex PCR, and the TCRdb table lists in-frame clones only, not all of them. The data show 150,000 to 200,000 clones, 80% to 95% seen once. Sample: peripheral blood, taken on day 0 of AZD1222 vaccination. These receptors originate from an adult in good health. The CDR3 runs from the conserved cysteine through the conserved F or W. The order of the fields is V gene, J gene, clone size, D gene, CDR3 protein, CDR3 DNA. The D gene is left open where the match is weak. Size is stated for part of the rows, as once, few or many counts, or as a class when the clone is expanded.

TRBV6-5,TRBJ1-4,-,-,CASSYRVYSTNEKLFF,TGTGCCAGCAGTTACCGGGTCTACTCAACTAATGAAAAACTGTTTTTT
TRBV2,TRBJ1-2,-,-,CASMSRTTRDGYTF,TGTGCCAGCATGAGCAGGACGACCCGGGATGGCTACACCTTC
TRBV5-1,TRBJ2-1,-,TRBD2,CASSFQTSASYNEQFF,TGCGCCAGCAGCTTCCAGACTAGCGCCTCCTACAATGAGCAGTTCTTC
TRBV27,TRBJ1-2,-,TRBD1,CASRAVRDRVPDGYTF,TGTGCCAGCAGGGCGGTAAGGGACAGGGTCCCCGATGGCTACACCTTC
TRBV6-2/TRBV6-3,TRBJ2-7,-,-,CASSSRSSKTNSYEQYF,TGTGCCAGCAGTTCGCGGAGTTCAAAGACTAACTCCTACGAGCAGTACTTC
TRBV9,TRBJ2-2,-,-,CASSVGGSQYTGELFF,TGTGCCAGCAGCGTAGGGGGCAGTCAGTACACCGGGGAGCTGTTTTTT
TRBV15,TRBJ2-7,once,-,CATSSVSRAPYEQYF,TGTGCCACCAGCAGCGTTTCTAGGGCCCCCTACGAGCAGTACTTC
TRBV6-4,TRBJ1-5,-,-,CASSPGEGPGPQHF,TGTGCCAGCAGTCCCGGGGAGGGCCCAGGGCCCCAGCATTTT
TRBV7-8,TRBJ2-7,-,TRBD1,CASSFFTGTGRDEQYF,TGTGCCAGCAGCTTTTTTACCGGGACAGGGCGCGACGAGCAGTACTTC
TRBV27,TRBJ2-1,-,-,CASSLNHGEQFF,TGTGCCAGCAGTTTGAACCATGGGGAGCAGTTCTTC
TRBV28,TRBJ2-1,-,TRBD2,CASSQPGLAADNEQFF,TGTGCCAGCAGTCAGCCGGGACTAGCTGCAGACAATGAGCAGTTCTTC
TRBV9,TRBJ2-6,-,-,CASSPTPGANVLTF,TGTGCCAGCAGCCCCACCCCTGGGGCCAACGTCCTGACTTTC